A selection of T cell receptor beta chains follows, all from one sample in a study of T cell repertoires in cytomegalovirus infection. Using its own MiXCR run on the reads, TCRdb lists one record per CDR3 protein. This sample has around 120,000 distinct CDR3 sequences, with 8.8% found just once. Specimen: PBMCs. These receptors came from a human donor in good health (CMV status not recorded). Some clones in this sample may be carry-over from other donors' samples. CDR3s include the opening cysteine and the closing phenylalanine or tryptophan. Clone size is not always given. Where it is, it says once, few, many or a class for expanded clones.

len: 15; j_gene: TRBJ2-3; abundance: -; v_gene: TRBV20-1; CDR3aa: CSARVLADTEDTQYF
len: 15; j_gene: TRBJ2-1; abundance: few; v_gene: TRBV3-1; CDR3aa: CASSQDWASYNEQFF
len: 14; j_gene: TRBJ1-6; abundance: many; v_gene: TRBV6-6; CDR3aa: CASSLDRAASPLHF
len: 17; j_gene: TRBJ1-5; abundance: few; v_gene: TRBV28; CDR3aa: CASSPRRSGVSNQPQHF
len: 15; j_gene: TRBJ2-2; abundance: many; v_gene: TRBV5-4; CDR3aa: CASSFPSGGRPELFF
len: 15; j_gene: TRBJ2-5; abundance: many; v_gene: TRBV5-1; CDR3aa: CASSMGGAYQETQYF
len: 13; j_gene: TRBJ2-4; abundance: many; v_gene: TRBV5-4; CDR3aa: CASSTQQGHIQYF
len: 13; j_gene: TRBJ2-5; abundance: many; v_gene: TRBV5-6; CDR3aa: CASSPGRRETQYF
len: 15; j_gene: TRBJ1-1; abundance: many; v_gene: TRBV5-6; CDR3aa: CASSRPGGAGTEAFF
len: 14; j_gene: TRBJ1-1; abundance: many; v_gene: TRBV28; CDR3aa: CASSNSRRSSEAFF
len: 11; j_gene: TRBJ2-1; abundance: few; v_gene: TRBV28; CDR3aa: CAGGGNNEQFF
len: 16; j_gene: TRBJ1-5; abundance: many; v_gene: TRBV2; CDR3aa: CASSAGQGAEYQPQHF
len: 15; j_gene: TRBJ2-3; abundance: many; v_gene: TRBV28; CDR3aa: CASGKLRGGTDTQYF
len: 15; j_gene: TRBJ1-1; abundance: many; v_gene: TRBV7-8; CDR3aa: CASSFPGVRGGEAFF
len: 14; j_gene: TRBJ2-3; abundance: few; v_gene: TRBV5-1; CDR3aa: CASSLVTLTDTQYF
len: 13; j_gene: TRBJ2-3; abundance: many; v_gene: TRBV14; CDR3aa: CASSQSTGDTQYF
len: 13; j_gene: TRBJ2-1; abundance: few; v_gene: TRBV5-1; CDR3aa: CASSSTQGYEQFF
len: 16; j_gene: TRBJ2-3; abundance: many; v_gene: TRBV2; CDR3aa: CASSQLTSGGRNTQYF
len: 12; j_gene: TRBJ2-7; abundance: many; v_gene: TRBV29-1; CDR3aa: CSAGRGRYEQYF
len: 17; j_gene: TRBJ1-6; abundance: many; v_gene: TRBV27; CDR3aa: CASRRDRARLPDSPLHF
len: 21; j_gene: TRBJ2-1; abundance: few; v_gene: TRBV23-1; CDR3aa: CASSQFRDRGAPFLSYNEQFF
len: 13; j_gene: TRBJ2-7; abundance: -; v_gene: TRBV6-6; CDR3aa: CASSTQMSYEEYF